This T cell receptor beta chain was identified in a study of blood T cell repertoires in COVID-19. Study as a whole: From the United States, Italy and Spain came samples of acute and convalescent COVID-19. Nucleic acid was either cDNA or gDNA, and it came from T cells, B-cell-depleted T cells, or PBMCs.

Per the study methods: Reference gene primer amplification in the assay estimated nucleated cell counts. Produced via immunoSEQ multiplex PCR; TCRdb's table is partial and in-frame only. V and J calls and clone size are copied from that table; D and trimming were computed from the DNA. The table lists a few hundred thousand clones, around nine tenths of them singletons. CDR3 length: 14 residues. Germline CDR1 reads SGHNT; CDR2 reads YYREEE (reference sequence). V dropped 4 bases and J dropped 2 bases, with 13 bases sitting between them. Patients at the Seattle site were enrolled during active infection and followed longitudinally.

The TCR originated in a man in his late teens or twenties with COVID-19, enrolled during active disease. The specimen sequenced was peripheral blood. The V gene is TRBV5-4, the J gene TRBJ2-7; tentatively, D is TRBD2 (6 bases). CDR3 region: CASSPGGVPYEQYF. In DNA, the CDR3 is TGTGCCAGCAGCCCGGGCGGGGTACCCTACGAGCAGTACTTC.